In this sample, the clone carrying this T cell receptor beta chain turned up a few times. Germline lookup yields CDR1 DFQATT and CDR2 SNEGSKA (reference sequence). J lost 2 bases, V lost 6 bases, and 12 bases had no gene match. The CDR3 has 16 residues. This entry comes from a study of blood T cells in healthy people across ages. A second about 7 to 11 cycle PCR used barcoded and J-beta primers. TCRdb fed the 5' RACE reads into MiXCR, producing one record per CDR3 protein. The table includes roughly 1,500,000 distinct CDR3 sequences, around 39% detected once. This TCR was sampled from a woman aged 18-30 years in good health. Sequencing was carried out using blood. This rearrangement joins TRBV20-1 to TRBJ2-5, with 10 bases identical to TRBD2. CDR3 sequence reads: CSARTSGKDRQETQYF. In DNA, the CDR3 is TGCAGTGCCAGGACTAGCGGCAAGGACCGGCAAGAGACCCAGTACTTC.